A selection of T cell receptor beta chains follows, all from one sample in a study of cytomegalovirus exposure and HLA in healthy donors. Sequencing was performed with immunoSEQ multiplex PCR; in TCRdb, only in-frame clones are kept and a portion is missing. The sample records tens of thousands of clones, 70% being singletons. Sequenced input: PBMCs. The receptors originated from a woman between 50 and 59 years old in good health and CMV-seropositive. Each CDR3 is given with its conserved first and last residue. Each record gives: V gene, J gene, CDR3 protein.

TRBV4-1	TRBJ2-2	CASSQERGAGTGELFF
TRBV6-5	TRBJ2-3	CASSYGRVVDTQYF
TRBV18	TRBJ2-7	CASSLASTDEQYF
TRBV9	TRBJ2-7	CASSTGVGYEQYF
TRBV11-2	NA	CASSANRVYEQYF
TRBV4-1	TRBJ1-1	CASSQSSRTPEAFF
TRBV29-1	TRBJ1-2	CSVQGGNYGYTF
TRBV7-9	TRBJ2-1	CASTPRAAYNGQFF
TRBV14	TRBJ1-1	CASSQVTPNTEAFF
TRBV7-3	TRBJ2-7	CASSLVGGINYEQYF
TRBV7-9	TRBJ2-3	CASKLAGGDTQYF
TRBV19	TRBJ2-5	CASRPSPGETQYF
TRBV30	TRBJ2-7	CAWGPLQGVIYEQYF
TRBV10-3	TRBJ2-7	CAIRESSGSAYEQYF
TRBV6-1	TRBJ2-1	CASSEQGVAGGFQFF
TRBV28	TRBJ1-2	CASSTAGYGYTF
TRBV2	TRBJ2-4	CASSPGQVAKNIQYF
TRBV28	TRBJ2-3	CASSPNSDTQYF
TRBV5-1	TRBJ2-7	CASSFATGPEQYF
TRBV29-1	TRBJ2-7	CSVTNRDKGEQYF
TRBV11-2	TRBJ2-3	CASSFTGTSEQDTQYF
TRBV7-2	TRBJ1-2	CASRSTGGLNYGYTF
TRBV7-8	TRBJ2-7	CASTHRGGPPYEQYF
TRBV15	TRBJ2-3	CATSGATGLLTDTQYF
TRBV6-1	TRBJ2-7	CASSETQGLPYEQYF
TRBV5-4	TRBJ2-4	CASSAEDRAGNIQYF
TRBV13	TRBJ2-7	CASSYRRVSSYEQYF
TRBV7-9	TRBJ2-3	CSSSSGSDTQYF
TRBV10-2	TRBJ1-2	CASSLTAANYGYTF
TRBV6-5	TRBJ1-4	CASSRGGEGEKLFF
TRBV9	TRBJ2-3	CASSVSGVTDTQYF
TRBV13	TRBJ2-3	CASSGRTDTQYF
TRBV19	TRBJ1-1	CASSIGGDGTEAFF
TRBV5-1	TRBJ1-2	CASSLAGVYGYTF
TRBV11-3	TRBJ2-7	CASSLGSPAGTGFYEQYF
TRBV7-9	TRBJ2-3	CASSLGERGLTDTQYF
TRBV5-1	TRBJ2-3	CASSPRLAGPTDTQYF
TRBV2	TRBJ2-1	CASERDHPTSLSLAGNNEQFF
TRBV18	TRBJ1-6	CASSPGTDNSPLHF
TRBV28	TRBJ2-7	CATEQGGGYEQYF
TRBV4-1	TRBJ2-1	CASSQGGGRGLGEQFF
TRBV27	TRBJ2-7	CASSSTERGWYEQYF
TRBV9	TRBJ2-3	CASSVGVGGDRTDTQYF